One sample yielded the 31 T cell receptor beta chains listed below, sequenced in a study of cytomegalovirus exposure and HLA in healthy donors. Both 60 Vbeta primers and 13 Jbeta primers went into the PCR. Assay: immunoSEQ multiplex PCR; the TCRdb copy retains only in-frame clones and omits some. Found here are around 200,000 clones, about four fifths of them singletons; the top ten hold approximately 2.9%. The sample consisted of PBMCs. The receptors come from a male donor in good health and CMV-seronegative.

The chain carries TRBV5-1 and TRBJ2-2, with TRBD2 matching over 11 bases. V was pared by 4 bases and J by 2 bases, with 7 bases of the junction left unmatched. Germline V gene data show CDR1 as SGHRS and CDR2 as YFSETQ. The CDR3 consists of 17 residues. The CDR3 protein is CASSPLTSGRNTGELFF. As DNA, the CDR3 is TGCGCCAGCAGCCCCCTAACTAGCGGGAGAAACACCGGGGAGCTGTTTTTT.

In nucleotides, the CDR3 is TGTGCCAGCAGCGTGAGACTAGGTGTCGGCACCGGGGAGCTGTTTTTT. Protein sequence: CASSVRLGVGTGELFF. The chain uses TRBV9 and TRBJ2-2; a possible D gene is TRBD2 (6 bases). The CDR3 extends over 16 amino acids. The V end lost 2 bases, the J end lost 4 bases, and 15 bases lay between the germline ends. Germline CDR1 reads SGDLS; CDR2 reads YYNGEE. Combining the CDR3 with reference TRBV9 and TRBJ2-2 gives the whole variable domain DSGVTQTPKHLITATGQRVTLRCSPRSGDLSVYWYQQSLDQGLQFLIQYYNGEERAKGNILERFSAQQFPDLHSELNLSSLELGDSALYFCASSVRLGVGTGELFFGEGSRLTVL.

This clone has just one count. V and J are TRBV10-3 and TRBJ2-5, with a tentative D call TRBD2 (5 bases). The CDR3 is made up of 14 amino acids. V lost 0 bases and J lost 3, with 8 bases in between. Germline CDR1 ENHRY, CDR2 SYGVKD. The CDR3 nucleotides read TGTGCCATCAGTGAGTCAAACGGGAAAGAGACCCAGTACTTC. Protein product: CAISESNGKETQYF.

Remarks on this clone: One end of the junction fails to match germline, which may point to a read error. V and J are TRBV11-2 and TRBJ1-3; no firm D call. CDR3 size: 11 residues. Germline V gene lookup returns CDR1 SGHAT and CDR2 FQNNGV. CDR3 residues: CAGSSRNTIYF. CDR3 nucleotides: TGTGCCGGCAGCTCCCGTAACACCATATATTTT.

The chain links TRBV29-1 to TRBJ1-1; possibly TRBD1 for D (5 bases). The CDR3 has 14 residues. Trimming pared 8 bases from V and 2 bases from J, leaving 18 bases between. CDR1 is SQVTM, CDR2 ANQGSEA, per germline. CDR3 region: CSPRWRQPNTEAFF. CDR3 DNA: TGCAGCCCCCGGTGGAGACAGCCTAACACTGAAGCTTTCTTT.

This sequence joins TRBV19 and TRBJ1-2; no firm D call. Germline lookup yields CDR1 LNHDA and CDR2 SQIVND (reference sequence). Trimming took off 6 bases at V and 8 bases at J, with 13 bases between the two ends. This CDR3 comprises 12 residues. CDR3 in amino acids: CASRGSGSGYTF. The CDR3 DNA follows: TGTGCCAGTAGGGGGTCGGGATCAGGCTACACCTTC.

V is TRBV4-1 and J is TRBJ1-1; tentatively, D is TRBD1 (6 bases). The V gene lost 1 base and the J gene lost 5 bases, with 11 bases spanning the gap. Germline V lookup: CDR1 MGHRA, CDR2 YSYEKL. CDR3 length: 14 amino acids. The CDR3 DNA is TGCGCCAGCAGCCAAGGAAGGGGGGGGACTGAAGCTTTCTTT. This encodes CASSQGRGGTEAFF.

The J gene is TRBJ2-5, the V gene TRBV6-5; TRBD2 is a possible D gene (6 bases). The V gene's germline CDR1 is MNHEY and CDR2 SVGAGI. With 2 bases removed from V and 2 bases from J, the gap between germline ends came to 12 bases. CDR3 length equals 15 residues. CDR3 amino acids: CASSYIRGGQETQYF. The CDR3 DNA reads as TGTGCCAGCAGTTACATTCGGGGAGGACAAGAGACCCAGTACTTC.

This chain joins TRBV19 and TRBJ1-1, with 9 bases aligning to TRBD1. Per the germline V gene, CDR1 is LNHDA and CDR2 is SQIVND (reference sequence). The CDR3 is 17 residues long. Germline trimming cut 0 bases from V and 7 bases from J; bases unmatched to any gene: 12. CDR3 sequence reads: CASSIEYLRQGVNEAFF. The CDR3 DNA reads as TGTGCCAGTAGTATAGAATACTTGCGACAGGGGGTGAATGAAGCTTTCTTT.

This CDR3 is CASSETGASNQPQHF. CDR3 sequence (DNA): TGTGCCAGCAGTGAAACTGGAGCGAGCAATCAGCCCCAGCATTTT. The chain carries TRBV6-1 and TRBJ1-5; D is uncertain. The V end lost 2 bases, the J end lost 1 base, and 9 bases lay between the germline ends. This CDR3 is built from 15 residues. Germline lookup yields CDR1 MNHNS and CDR2 SASEGT.

The rearrangement joins TRBV6-1 to TRBJ1-3; possibly TRBD1 for D (6 bases). Per germline, CDR1 MNHNS and CDR2 SASEGT. The CDR3 is made up of 15 amino acids. Between the trimmed V and J ends, which lost 7 bases and 0 bases, there was a span of 13 bases. The CDR3, as DNA: TGTGCCAGCATCAAAGACAGGAGCTCTGGAAACACCATATATTTT. Translation: CASIKDRSSGNTIYF.

This clone turned up a few times. This chain links TRBV28 with TRBJ2-1, with 7 positions matching TRBD2. The CDR3 contains 14 residues. Losses at the gene ends were 6 bases for V and 2 bases for J; bases not matched to a gene: 4. CDR1 and CDR2 from the germline V gene are MDHEN and SYDVKM. The CDR3 coding sequence is TGTGCCAGCAGGCATCTAGCGGCCTACAATGAGCAGTTCTTC. Amino acids: CASRHLAAYNEQFF.

V is TRBV7-9 and J is TRBJ1-2; 10 bases align to TRBD1. This CDR3 is 15 amino acids long. Looked up from germline, CDR1 is SEHNR and CDR2 is FQNEAQ (reference sequence). The V segment lost 1 base and the J segment 6 bases; nucleotides outside the gene matches: 5. The CDR3 nucleotides are TGTGCCAGCAGCTTAGTGAGGGACAGGGGCCATGGCTACACCTTC. It is translated as CASSLVRDRGHGYTF.

The genes are TRBV28 and TRBJ1-2; no firm D call. In germline, CDR1 is MDHEN, CDR2 SYDVKM. The V end was cut by 6 bases, the J end by 4 bases, with 24 bases between. This CDR3 has 17 amino acids. This CDR3 reads CASSTTRRQDSSYGYTF. For the CDR3, the DNA is TGTGCCAGCAGCACCACTCGGCGGCAGGACTCATCCTATGGCTACACCTTC.

The CDR3 coding sequence is TGCGCCAGCAGTGACTGGACTAGCGGGGGGGCCAAAAACATTCAGTACTTC. Protein product: CASSDWTSGGAKNIQYF. The chain is built from TRBV10-1 and TRBJ2-4, with 14 bases that match TRBD2. The CDR3 length is 17 residues. V dropped 3 bases and J dropped 1; count of bases not matched to a gene: 2. Germline CDR1 is WNHNN and CDR2 is SYGVQD (reference sequence).

The chain links TRBV28 to TRBJ1-2; TRBD1 aligns across 8 bases. Germline-derived CDR1 and CDR2 are MDHEN and SYDVKM. The CDR3 runs 18 residues. Losses at the gene ends were 3 bases for V and 8 bases for J; bases not matched to a gene: 20. The CDR3 region has the DNA TGTGCCAGCAGTTTCCTCGCCGCATCAGGGGGCCCCAAAGGGGGCTACACCTTC. Encoded protein: CASSFLAASGGPKGGYTF.

The chain uses TRBV6-5 and TRBJ2-7; D is possibly TRBD1 (6 bases). This CDR3 contains 16 residues. CDR1 and CDR2 from the germline V gene are MNHEY and SVGAGI. The ends were cut back, 2 bases at V and 3 bases at J, with 17 bases in the middle. This chain's CDR3 is CASSYISDRPNYEQYF. The CDR3 DNA reads TGTGCCAGCAGTTACATTTCCGACAGGCCAAACTACGAGCAGTACTTC.

This chain joins TRBV28 and TRBJ2-1; 13 bases are a match to TRBD2. Germline CDR1 MDHEN, CDR2 SYDVKM. The CDR3 runs to 17 residues. J lost 5 bases, V lost 11 bases, and 15 bases had no gene match. CDR3 nucleotides: TGTGCCGCATGGACTAGCGGGAGCCCGCAGAGAAACAATGAGCAGTTCTTC. It is translated as CAAWTSGSPQRNNEQFF. The full variable domain, with the rest looked up from reference TRBV28 and TRBJ2-1, is DVKVTQSSRYLVKRTGEKVFLECVQDMDHENMFWYRQDPGLGLRLIYFSYDVKMKEKGDIPEGYSVSREKKERFSLILESASTNQTSMYLCAAWTSGSPQRNNEQFFGPGTRLTVL.

This clone appeared a single time. The rearrangement links TRBV28 to TRBJ2-7, with TRBD2 as a possible D gene (7 bases). The V end was cut by 8 bases, the J end by 6 bases, with 20 bases between. The length of the CDR3 is 14 residues. The germline CDR1 and CDR2 sequences are MDHEN and SYDVKM. In DNA form, the CDR3 reads TGTGCCAGCGAGAGTCCGGGGGGCGCAGGCGAGCAGTACTTC. Its translation: CASESPGGAGEQYF.

V gene TRBV28 combines with J gene TRBJ1-1; 7 nucleotides line up with TRBD1. V was clipped by 2 bases and J by 5 bases; unmatched bases: 8. Germline lookup yields CDR1 MDHEN and CDR2 SYDVKM. CDR3 length: 15 amino acids. The CDR3 region is CASSLVTGVRTEAFF. CDR3 sequence (DNA): TGTGCCAGCAGTTTAGTTACAGGGGTGAGAACTGAAGCTTTCTTT.

To note about this clone: Other DNA sequences in this sample translate to the same CDR3. This chain joins TRBV5-1 and TRBJ1-2; possible D gene TRBD1, 6 bases. V was pared by 2 bases and J by 8 bases, with 19 bases between. The CDR3 totals 15 residues. In germline, CDR1 is SGHRS, CDR2 YFSETQ. The CDR3 region has the DNA TGCGCCAGCAGCTTTGAGACCTCAGGGGCAGGGGGCTACACCTTC. It codes for CASSFETSGAGGYTF.

The rearrangement uses TRBV4-1 and TRBJ1-3; D not certain. Trimming removed 0 bases from V and 3 bases from J, with 9 bases in between. The germline V gene has CDR1 MGHRA and CDR2 YSYEKL. The CDR3 length is 15 residues. CDR3 in amino acids: CASSQDRFFGNTIYF. The CDR3 nucleotides read TGCGCCAGCAGCCAAGACAGGTTCTTTGGAAACACCATATATTTT.

V and J are TRBV6-5 and TRBJ1-2; a possible D gene is TRBD1 (5 bases). The V gene's germline CDR1 is MNHEY and CDR2 SVGAGI. This CDR3 contains 15 residues. Trimming took 0 bases from V and 3 from J, leaving 11 bases between them. CDR3 amino acids: CASSYSTLGDYGYTF. The CDR3 region has the DNA TGTGCCAGCAGTTACTCCACATTAGGGGACTATGGCTACACCTTC.

This chain links TRBV2 with TRBJ1-4; D is uncertain. V lost 9 bases and J 7 bases, leaving 18 bases between the germline ends. Germline V gene data show CDR1 as SNHLY and CDR2 as FYNNEI. The CDR3 spans 14 residues. The CDR3 DNA sequence: TGTGCCAGTAAACGGGGAAGAAGTAGTGAAAAACTGTTTTTT. Protein product: CASKRGRSSEKLFF.

CDR3 amino acids: CASSEGQGNQPQHF. The CDR3 coding sequence is TGTGCCAGCAGTGAGGGACAGGGCAATCAGCCCCAGCATTTT. The V gene is TRBV6-4, the J gene TRBJ1-5, with 8 bases identical to TRBD1. The germline V gene encodes CDR1 MRHNA and CDR2 SNTAGT. The CDR3 is made up of 14 amino acids. V shed 3 bases and J 2 bases; nucleotides not matched to a gene: 0.

J is TRBJ2-7 and V is TRBV13; D perhaps matches TRBD1 (6 bases). The CDR3 extends over 14 amino acids. In germline, CDR1 is PRHDT, CDR2 FYEKMQ (reference sequence). The V end was cut by 4 bases, the J end by 3 bases, with 13 bases between. The CDR3 reads CASSSRQENYEQYF. CDR3 nucleotides: TGTGCCAGCAGCTCCCGACAGGAGAACTACGAGCAGTACTTC. Full variable domain (outside the CDR3, taken from reference TRBV13 and TRBJ2-7): AAGVIQSPRHLIKEKRETATLKCYPIPRHDTVYWYQQGPGQDPQFLISFYEKMQSDKGSIPDRFSAQQFSDYHSELNMSSLELGDSALYFCASSSRQENYEQYFGPGTRLTVT.

The CDR3: CASSLAVASRETQYF. CDR3 DNA: TGTGCCAGCAGCTTAGCGGTAGCGTCGCGAGAGACCCAGTACTTC. This chain uses TRBV7-2 with TRBJ2-5; D may be TRBD2 (5 bases). V was pared by 0 bases and J by 4 bases, with 12 bases between. The germline CDR1 and CDR2 sequences are SGHTA and FQGNSA. The CDR3 has 15 amino acids.

The chain links TRBV19 to TRBJ2-6, with TRBD2 as a possible D gene (5 bases). The length of the CDR3 is 17 residues. The germline V and J ends were trimmed by 9 bases and 3 bases, with 21 bases remaining between them. CDR1 is LNHDA, CDR2 SQIVND, per germline (reference sequence). As DNA, the CDR3 is TGTGCCAGCCTAGCACCGAGATTCTATAGTGGGGCCAACGTCCTGACTTTC. This translates into CASLAPRFYSGANVLTF.

Of note for this clone: The junction does not match germline at one end; this may be a read error. The chain recombines TRBV5-4 with TRBJ2-7; TRBD1 matches at 7 bases. The germline CDR1 and CDR2 sequences are SGHNT and YYREEE (reference sequence). The CDR3 is 14 amino acids. CDR3 coding DNA: TGTGCCGGCAGCTCACAGGGGACCTCCTACGAGCAGTACTTC. Its translation: CAGSSQGTSYEQYF.

The sample holds one count of this clone. This sequence joins TRBV6-8 and TRBJ1-3; D remains ambiguous. V was cut by 0 bases and J by 0 bases, with 15 bases left in between. Germline V gene sequence: CDR1 MNHGY, CDR2 SAAAGT. The CDR3 loop spans 18 amino acids. The CDR3 sequence: CASSYSTGRVDSGNTIYF. Here the CDR3 DNA reads TGTGCCAGCAGTTACTCGACGGGAAGAGTAGACTCTGGAAACACCATATATTTT.

The chain recombines TRBV6-1 with TRBJ1-4, with TRBD1 matching 9 bases. Germline loops: CDR1 MNHNS, CDR2 SASEGT. The V segment lost 6 bases and the J segment 6 bases; nucleotides outside the gene matches: 8. The CDR3 totals 15 residues. CDR3 coding DNA: TGTGCCAGCAGCCTCGGGGGACAGGGAGATGAAAAACTGTTTTTT. This encodes CASSLGGQGDEKLFF.